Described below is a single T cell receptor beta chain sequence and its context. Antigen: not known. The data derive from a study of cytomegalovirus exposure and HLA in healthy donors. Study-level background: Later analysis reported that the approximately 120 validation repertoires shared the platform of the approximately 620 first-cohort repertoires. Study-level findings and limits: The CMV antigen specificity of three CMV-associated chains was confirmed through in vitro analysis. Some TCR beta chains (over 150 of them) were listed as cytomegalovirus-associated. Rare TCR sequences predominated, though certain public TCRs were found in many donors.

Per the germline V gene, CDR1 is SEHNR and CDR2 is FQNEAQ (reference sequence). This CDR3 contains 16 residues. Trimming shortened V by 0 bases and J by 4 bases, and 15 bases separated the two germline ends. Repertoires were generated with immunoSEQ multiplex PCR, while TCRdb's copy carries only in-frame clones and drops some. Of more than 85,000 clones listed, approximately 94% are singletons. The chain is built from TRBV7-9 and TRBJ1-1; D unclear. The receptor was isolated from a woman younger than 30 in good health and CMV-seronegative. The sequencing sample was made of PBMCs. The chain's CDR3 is CASSLALVAGGTEAFF. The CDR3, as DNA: TGTGCCAGCAGCTTAGCTTTGGTGGCGGGAGGCACTGAAGCTTTCTTT.